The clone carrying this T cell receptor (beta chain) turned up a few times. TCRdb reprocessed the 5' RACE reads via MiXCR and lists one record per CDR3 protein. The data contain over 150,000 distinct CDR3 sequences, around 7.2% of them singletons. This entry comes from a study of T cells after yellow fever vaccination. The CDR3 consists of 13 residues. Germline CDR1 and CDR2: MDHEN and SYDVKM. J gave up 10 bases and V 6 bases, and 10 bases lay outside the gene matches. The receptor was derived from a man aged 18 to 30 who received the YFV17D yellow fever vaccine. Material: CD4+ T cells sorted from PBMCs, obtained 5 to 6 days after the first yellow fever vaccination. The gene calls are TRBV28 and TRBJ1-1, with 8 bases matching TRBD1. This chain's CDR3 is CASRVQGAGGAFF. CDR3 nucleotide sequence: TGTGCCAGCAGGGTTCAGGGGGCTGGGGGAGCTTTCTTT. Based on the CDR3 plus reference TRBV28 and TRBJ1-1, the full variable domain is DVKVTQSSRYLVKRTGEKVFLECVQDMDHENMFWYRQDPGLGLRLIYFSYDVKMKEKGDIPEGYSVSREKKERFSLILESASTNQTSMYLCASRVQGAGGAFFGQGTRLTVV.